The TCR beta chain described here comes from a study of technical replicates of blood from several donors (dated by TCRdb to about 2017). To note about this clone: There is no known antigen for this receptor. Base qualities are missing; no much larger clone stands one base away.

Taken from cysteine to phenylalanine, the CDR3 has 17 residues. Only the CDR3 portion is preserved as DNA: 51 bases, with reading frame beginning at the first base. In the germline V gene, CDR1 corresponds to KGHSH and CDR2 to LQKENI. From V the trimming removes 1 base and from J it removes 2 bases, while the gene matches leave 11 bases of the junction unaccounted for. The library came from the immunoSEQ multiplex PCR assay. TCRdb provides this immuneACCESS table in a form limited to in-frame rearrangements. Some clones are lacking; in checked studies, under half of them reflect an unresolved V gene, and why the rest are absent is not known. In all, the sample holds more than 60,000 clones, and 85% to 95% of those were seen once. Approximately 0.26% of the sample lies in the top ten.

This TCR was recovered from a human donor in good health. The specimen was T cells isolated from PBMCs. Recombination joined TRBV18 with TRBJ2-7; 7 bases in the middle match TRBD1. The nucleotide sequence is TGTGCCAGCTCACCACAAAACACCGGGACAGAGACCTACGAGCAGTACTTC. Translated, it gives CASSPQNTGTETYEQYF.